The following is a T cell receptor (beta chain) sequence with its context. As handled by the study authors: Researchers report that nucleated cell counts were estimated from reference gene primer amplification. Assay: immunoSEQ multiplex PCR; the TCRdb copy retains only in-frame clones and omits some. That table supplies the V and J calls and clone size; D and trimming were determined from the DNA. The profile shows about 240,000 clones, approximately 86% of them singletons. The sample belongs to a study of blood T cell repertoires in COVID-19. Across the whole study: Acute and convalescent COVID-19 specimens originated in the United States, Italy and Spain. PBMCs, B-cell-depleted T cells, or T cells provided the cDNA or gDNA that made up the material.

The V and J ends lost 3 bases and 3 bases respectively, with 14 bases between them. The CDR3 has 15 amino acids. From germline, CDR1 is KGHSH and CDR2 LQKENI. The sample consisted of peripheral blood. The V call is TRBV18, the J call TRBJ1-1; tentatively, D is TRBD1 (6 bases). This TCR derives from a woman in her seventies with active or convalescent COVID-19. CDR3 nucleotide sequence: TGTGCCAGCTCACCTACCTCAGGGGATGACACTGAAGCTTTCTTT. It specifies CASSPTSGDDTEAFF.